The following is a T cell receptor (beta chain) sequence with its context. Its antigen is currently unknown. This sample was taken from a study of vaccination and CD4 T cells after COVID-19. Study overall: It was a median about 93 days after diagnosis, with a range of 35 to 161, that post-COVID samples were drawn. Post-vaccine sampling followed dose two by a median approximately 70 days (range 14 to 241). Stimulation of cells relied on overlapping spike peptides derived from SARS-CoV-2, HCoV-NL63, HCoV-OC43 and HCoV-229E.

The Oncomine TCR Beta short-read assay sequenced DNA from cultured CD4+ T cells. MiXCR, applied by TCRdb to the PCR reads, yields one record per CDR3 protein. The sample lists 9,500 to 15,000 distinct CDR3 sequences, 54% occurring once. The CDR3 runs to 12 residues. V lost 3 bases and J 5 bases, leaving 10 bases between the germline ends. Germline V gene lookup returns CDR1 DFQATT and CDR2 SNEGSKA (reference sequence). The sample's treatment: roughly ten-day PBMC culture with coronavirus spike peptide pools or control peptides (ViraFEST assay). The material was cultured CD4+ T cells from blood, obtained after SARS-CoV-2 vaccination. This receptor was taken from a human donor with COVID-19. The chain recombines TRBV20-1 with TRBJ2-5, with D unresolved. CDR3 residues: CSARAVKETQYF. DNA for the CDR3: TGCAGTGCTAGGGCGGTAAAGGAGACCCAGTACTTC.